This T cell receptor (beta chain) was recorded in a study of blood T cell repertoires in COVID-19 (dated by TCRdb to between 2020 and 2021). At the level of the whole study: Collaborator samples came from the United States, Italy and Spain and covered acute and convalescent phases of COVID-19. Where available, HLA class I and class II types were taken from metadata supplied by the sample provider and were not determined by assay-based typing. Sample metadata almost always included a de-identified subject ID, COVID-19 status, age in years and sex. The dataset comprised deeply sampled blood TCRbeta repertoires from subjects exposed to, actively infected with, or recovered from COVID-19. The repertoires were released in a freely available public database meant as a resource for research on the immune response to SARS-CoV-2. The prospective study material was composed of cDNA or gDNA derived from T cells, B-cell-depleted T cells, or PBMCs. Samples were obtained from the ongoing ImmuneRACE study (first 160 participants) and from approximately 1,200 subjects provided by 6 global collaborators.

The immunoSEQ Assay, a bias-controlled multiplex PCR, was used to amplify TCRbeta CDR3 regions from genomic DNA. The source study handled its data this way. The number of nucleated cells in each sample was estimated from the amplification of reference gene primers within the assay. Sequence reads were collapsed and filtered to measure the absolute abundance of every unique TCRbeta CDR3 rearrangement. For each sample, productive Simpson clonality was calculated by taking the square root of Simpson's diversity index across productive rearrangements. The immuneACCESS repertoire file appears here via TCRdb, limited to in-frame rearrangements. These files lack a portion of the clones; in checked studies, under half of the deficit traces to unresolved V genes, and the cause of the others is not known. Clonal size and the V and J genes are those of that table, whereas D and trimming came from the DNA. For this sample there are approximately 300,000 clones; roughly 87% appear just once. The top ten clonotypes cover approximately 5% of the sample.

In the case of this clone: Its recognized antigen is unknown. Base qualities are missing; no much larger clone stands one base away.

Participants in the prospective study were aged roughly 18 to 90 years, lived in some 24 United States geographic areas, and enrolled through a virtual design. To assign participants to cohorts, the prospective study relied on clinical history that participants themselves reported in a screening survey and a study questionnaire. ImmuneRACE Cohort 3 recovered participants were defined by two consecutive negative NP/OP PCR tests, healthcare professional clearance, or symptom resolution. In the prospective study, whole blood, serum and a nasopharyngeal or oropharyngeal swab were collected from each participant by mobile phlebotomists. Prospective study participants could optionally give additional blood draws and questionnaires over an approximately 2-month period. Prospective study blood samples were shipped either frozen or at room temperature before DNA extraction. Beyond this particular receptor, the publication reports: The amount of clinical and demographic metadata varied by source and participant and was provided uncurated.

The TCR originated in a woman aged 30 to 39 who had recovered from COVID-19. The specimen was PBMCs or T cells enriched from blood (not recorded which).

The bases read TGTGCCAGCAACCCTCGGGAGGGACGGAATGAAAAACTGTTTTTT. This translates into CASNPREGRNEKLFF. The sequence is built from TRBV9 and TRBJ1-4; 5 matching bases give a weak D call of TRBD1. CDR1 SGDLS and CDR2 YYNGEE are derived from the germline V gene. Inclusive of the bounding cysteine and phenylalanine, the CDR3 is 15 residues long. The read is trimmed to its CDR3 DNA, 45 bases read in frame from base 1. The junction carries 17 bases between V and J, which are trimmed by 6 bases and 5 bases respectively.